Following are 20 T cell receptor beta chains from one sample sequenced in a study of persistence of HIV-infected CD4 T cells. Sequencing used immunoSEQ version 4 in survey mode. Only in-frame clones appear in the TCRdb table, and some are missing; sequencing was by immunoSEQ multiplex PCR. The repertoire holds 35,000 to 40,000 clones, with over 80% as singletons. These TCRs are of unknown antigen specificity. Cells were stimulated nonspecifically with anti-CD3/anti-CD28 magnetic beads. CD4+ T cells upregulating both CD40 ligand and CD69 were sorted as responding cells. This material consisted of CD4+ T cells sorted from PBMCs after roughly 20-hour stimulation, taken from a patient who received antiretroviral therapy. The receptor set was obtained from an adult man with HIV who was CMV-seropositive.

The V gene is TRBV19, the J gene TRBJ2-2; D is unclear. V lost 4 bases and J 0 bases, leaving 6 bases between the germline ends. CDR3 size: 14 residues. The germline V gene has CDR1 LNHDA and CDR2 SQIVND (reference sequence). The CDR3 here is CASSSGTNTGELFF. CDR3 DNA: TGTGCCAGTAGTAGCGGTACGAACACCGGGGAGCTGTTTTTT.

This chain joins TRBV3-1 (or the pseudogene TRBV3-2) and TRBJ2-5, with 9 bases lining up with TRBD2. Losses at the gene ends were 1 base for V and 5 bases for J; bases not matched to a gene: 11. The CDR3 loop spans 17 amino acids. Germline V CDR1 and CDR2: LGHDT, YNNKEL (reference sequence). The DNA for the CDR3 is TGTGCCAGCAGCCAAGGGATAGCGGGAGCGGGCCTCGAGACCCAGTACTTC. This codes for CASSQGIAGAGLETQYF.

The CDR3 loop is CASSIGGSYEQYF. In DNA, the CDR3 is TGTGCCAGCAGTATCGGGGGGTCCTACGAGCAGTACTTC. This chain joins TRBV12-3 or TRBV12-4 and TRBJ2-7; 7 nucleotides agree with TRBD2. The V and J ends lost 5 bases and 1 base, in that order; junction bases with no gene match: 2. CDR3 length: 13 amino acids.

V and J are TRBV5-1 and TRBJ2-1; TRBD1 is a possible D gene (6 bases). Germline assignment: CDR1 SGHRS and CDR2 YFSETQ. The CDR3 runs to 15 residues. V lost 0 bases and J 9 bases, leaving 16 bases between the germline ends. CDR3 coding DNA: TGCGCCAGCAGCTTGGGTGACAGGCAACGTAGTGAGCAGTTCTTC. Translating gives CASSLGDRQRSEQFF.

The rearrangement links TRBV30 to TRBJ2-1, with D possibly TRBD2 on 6 matching bases. This CDR3 spans 14 amino acids. V lost 3 bases and J 4 bases, leaving 13 bases between the germline ends. Germline V gene sequence: CDR1 GTSNPN, CDR2 SVGIG (reference sequence). The CDR3 nucleotides are TGTGCCTGGAGCCGGGGGTTAGGGTACAATGAGCAGTTCTTC. This sequence encodes CAWSRGLGYNEQFF.

The V call is TRBV5-8, the J call TRBJ2-7; 11 nucleotides line up with TRBD1. With 7 bases clipped from V and 2 bases from J, the junction kept 8 bases outside the gene matches. The CDR3 has 15 residues. The germline V gene encodes CDR1 SGHTS and CDR2 YDEGEE. Here the CDR3 DNA reads TGTGCCAGCTCAAGGGACAGGGGGTTCCCCTACGAGCAGTACTTC. It specifies CASSRDRGFPYEQYF. The variable domain in full, with the rest retrieved from reference TRBV5-8 and TRBJ2-7, is EAGVTQSPTHLIKTRGQQATLRCSPISGHTSVYWYQQALGLGLQFLLWYDEGEERNRGNFPPRFSGRQFPNYSSELNVNALELEDSALYLCASSRDRGFPYEQYFGPGTRLTVT.

This chain uses TRBV7-8 with TRBJ2-7, with 8 bases lining up with TRBD1. V shed 1 base and J 1 base; nucleotides not matched to a gene: 3. This CDR3 region has 15 residues. The V gene's germline CDR1 is SGHVS and CDR2 FQNEAQ. The CDR3 is CASSLEGQVSYEQYF. CDR3 nucleotide sequence: TGTGCCAGCAGCTTAGAGGGACAGGTGTCCTACGAGCAGTACTTC.

The chain has TRBV18 and TRBJ1-1; weak D call: TRBD1 (5 bases). Trimming took 3 bases from V and 5 from J, leaving 13 bases between them. The length of the CDR3 is 14 residues. Germline CDR1 is KGHSH and CDR2 is LQKENI. Written as DNA, the CDR3 is TGTGCCAGCTCACCTGCCAGGGAGGCTACTGAAGCTTTCTTT. This sequence encodes CASSPAREATEAFF.

This chain links TRBV18 with TRBJ1-3; 7 positions agree with TRBD1. The CDR3 is made up of 16 amino acids. Germline values: CDR1 KGHSH, CDR2 LQKENI. J gave up 0 bases and V 0 bases, and 2 bases lay outside the gene matches. The CDR3 bases are TGTGCCAGCTCACCACCACAGGGGATCTCTGGAAACACCATATATTTT. As protein: CASSPPQGISGNTIYF.

The rearrangement links TRBV6-6 to TRBJ2-7; D is undetermined. Germline assignment: CDR1 MNHNY and CDR2 SVGAGI (reference sequence). The CDR3 loop spans 13 amino acids. V lost 8 bases, J lost 6 bases, and 17 bases lay in between. The CDR3, as DNA: TGTGCCAGCTCCATCGCGCCCCCCAGCGAGCAGTACTTC. Translated, it gives CASSIAPPSEQYF.

This sequence joins TRBV7-4 and TRBJ1-5; TRBD1 might be the D (5 bases). The V end was cut by 0 bases, the J end by 8 bases, with 14 bases between. Germline V lookup: CDR1 SGHVT, CDR2 SQSDAQ. The CDR3 runs 15 residues. The CDR3, as DNA: TGTGCCAGCAGCTTAGCGGGGCGCCGTCGGGAGCCCCAGCATTTT. As protein: CASSLAGRRREPQHF.

The chain uses TRBV30 and TRBJ2-3; the match to TRBD2 covers 11 bases. This CDR3 comprises 15 residues. V dropped 2 bases and J dropped 5; count of bases not matched to a gene: 6. CDR1 and CDR2 (germline): GTSNPN, SVGIG (reference sequence). Here the CDR3 reads CAWSLSGGARDTQYF. CDR3 sequence (DNA): TGTGCCTGGAGTCTTAGCGGGGGGGCAAGAGATACGCAGTATTTT.

This clone was recorded once. CDR3: CSVEEGTGNTIYF. The DNA of the CDR3 is TGCAGCGTTGAAGAAGGAACTGGAAACACCATATATTTT. This chain joins TRBV29-1 and TRBJ1-3; D is ambiguous. The length of the CDR3 is 13 residues. Between the trimmed V and J ends, which lost 0 bases and 2 bases, there was a span of 5 bases. In germline, CDR1 is SQVTM, CDR2 ANQGSEA.

The V and J genes are TRBV27 and TRBJ2-7; D is possibly TRBD1 (5 bases). V dropped 3 bases and J dropped 7 bases, with 22 bases sitting between them. Germline lookup yields CDR1 MNHEY and CDR2 SMNVEV (reference sequence). This CDR3 contains 16 residues. CDR3 nucleotides: TGTGCCAGCAGTTTTACGTTCTCGACAGCTGGTGGGGAGCAGTACTTC. This encodes CASSFTFSTAGGEQYF.

The chain combines TRBV5-6 with TRBJ2-1; D is possibly TRBD2 (5 bases). Between the trimmed V and J ends, which lost 4 bases and 0 bases, there was a span of 17 bases. The CDR3 is 17 residues long. Germline loops: CDR1 SGHDT, CDR2 YYEEEE. The DNA for the CDR3 is TGTGCCAGCAGCCCGGTCGAGGAAGCGGACTCCTACAATGAGCAGTTCTTC. Amino acids: CASSPVEEADSYNEQFF.

The genes are TRBV29-1 and TRBJ2-1; maybe TRBD1 (5 bases). Trimming took 2 bases from V and 10 from J, leaving 6 bases between them. The CDR3 contains 10 residues. Looked up from germline, CDR1 is SQVTM and CDR2 is ANQGSEA. CDR3 DNA sequence: TGCAGCGTTGAAAACAGGGAGCAGTTCTTC. Encoded protein: CSVENREQFF.

V gene TRBV29-1 combines with J gene TRBJ2-5; TRBD1 matches 9 bases. The junction had 6 bases not matched to a gene; V was cut back by 6 bases and J by 4 bases. This CDR3 contains 13 residues. CDR1 is SQVTM, CDR2 ANQGSEA, per germline. The CDR3 DNA follows: TGCAGCGTGAGGACAGGGGTTGGAGAGACCCAGTACTTC. It specifies CSVRTGVGETQYF.

The rearrangement uses TRBV18 and TRBJ1-1; D is possibly TRBD1 (5 bases). The germline V gene encodes CDR1 KGHSH and CDR2 LQKENI. V was cut by 5 bases and J by 3 bases, with 16 bases left in between. The CDR3 has 15 amino acids. The CDR3 here is CASSAHEGWDTEAFF. The CDR3 nucleotides are TGTGCCAGCTCAGCCCACGAGGGGTGGGACACTGAAGCTTTCTTT.

This clone was seen a single time. The chain combines TRBV19 with TRBJ1-2, with 8 nucleotides matching TRBD1. CDR1 and CDR2 (germline): LNHDA, SQIVND (reference sequence). J gave up 7 bases and V 7 bases, and 8 bases lay outside the gene matches. CDR3 length: 13 amino acids. The CDR3: CASNPTGGGGYTF. DNA for the CDR3: TGTGCCAGTAATCCCACAGGGGGAGGTGGCTACACCTTC.

The chain uses TRBV6-5 and TRBJ2-6; D not resolved. The germline CDR1 and CDR2 sequences are MNHEY and SVGAGI. V lost 4 bases, J lost 3 bases, and 4 bases lay in between. The CDR3 totals 13 residues. In DNA form, the CDR3 reads TGTGCCAGCAGTTCGAGTGGGGCCAACGTCCTGACTTTC. Translated: CASSSSGANVLTF.